This T cell receptor beta chain is drawn from a study of technical replicates of blood from four donors. The CDR3 totals 17 residues. With 5 bases clipped from V and 1 base from J, the junction kept 7 bases outside the gene matches. CDR1 is SGHRS, CDR2 YFSETQ, per germline. The data were produced by immunoSEQ multiplex PCR, yet TCRdb's version contains in-frame clones alone and is incomplete. The sample has some 83,000 clones; approximately 92% are singletons. The sequencing sample was made of T cells isolated from PBMCs. This receptor was obtained from a human donor in good health. V gene TRBV5-1 combines with J gene TRBJ1-4; 11 positions agree with TRBD1. The CDR3 region is CASRRGQGAETNEKLFF. The CDR3 region has the DNA TGCGCCAGCAGAAGAGGACAGGGGGCCGAAACTAATGAAAAACTGTTTTTT.